These 25 T cell receptor beta chains were sequenced from one sample in a study of T cell responses to AZD1222 COVID-19 vaccine. This table comes from immunoSEQ multiplex PCR, and its TCRdb copy is limited to in-frame clones, with some not included. The sample yields some 110,000 clones, 70% to 90% seen once. Here the sequenced sample was peripheral blood, taken 28 days after the second AZD1222 dose. The source is an adult who received the AZD1222 COVID-19 vaccine.

This sequence joins TRBV19 and TRBJ2-7; 12 bases map to TRBD1. This CDR3 contains 15 residues. CDR1 and CDR2 (germline): LNHDA, SQIVND (reference sequence). The junction had 4 bases not matched to a gene; V was cut back by 4 bases and J by 3 bases. The CDR3 is CASSTGTGGFYEQYF. CDR3 sequence (DNA): TGTGCCAGTAGTACCGGGACAGGGGGCTTCTACGAGCAGTACTTC.

There are a few counts of this clone. V and J are TRBV4-1 and TRBJ1-2, with 7 bases matching TRBD1. There are 15 residues in the CDR3. J was trimmed by 3 bases and V by 0 bases; bases with no gene match: 4. CDR1 is MGHRA, CDR2 YSYEKL, per germline. The CDR3 DNA is TGCGCCAGCAGCCAAGAGTTCGGGACAGACTATGGCTACACCTTC. It is translated as CASSQEFGTDYGYTF.

This clone was seen once. The chain has TRBV3-1 (or the pseudogene TRBV3-2) and TRBJ1-6; no reliable D call. The germline V gene encodes CDR1 LGHDT and CDR2 YNNKEL (reference sequence). The V end was cut by 6 bases, the J end by 8 bases, with 14 bases between. The CDR3 has 14 residues. CDR3 loop: CASSKADEHSPLHF. DNA of the CDR3: TGTGCCAGCAGTAAAGCGGACGAGCATTCACCCCTCCACTTT.

This chain connects TRBV11-2 to TRBJ1-5, with 10 bases identical to TRBD1. V was pared by 5 bases and J by 6 bases, with 4 bases of the junction left unmatched. The CDR3 loop spans 14 amino acids. Germline values: CDR1 SGHAT, CDR2 FQNNGV. The CDR3 loop reads CASSRDRGPQPQHF. The CDR3 nucleotides read TGTGCCAGCAGCAGGGACAGGGGTCCTCAGCCCCAGCATTTT.

The chain has TRBV5-5 and TRBJ2-1; 8 bases fit TRBD2. V lost 1 base and J lost 7; bases outside the gene matches: 7. Germline CDR1 SGHKS, CDR2 YYEKEE (reference sequence). The CDR3 sequence is 15 residues long. The CDR3 bases are TGTGCCAGCAGCTTGACTAGCGGTCTGGGGAATGAGCAGTTCTTC. This sequence encodes CASSLTSGLGNEQFF.

V usage is TRBV19 and J usage is TRBJ1-1, with D uncertain. Germline V CDR1 and CDR2: LNHDA, SQIVND (reference sequence). V was trimmed by 6 bases and J by 4 bases, leaving 12 bases between them. CDR3 size: 13 residues. Here the CDR3 DNA reads TGTGCCAGTAGAAGAGGGATGTTCACTGAAGCTTTCTTT. This gives the protein CASRRGMFTEAFF.

The count of this clone is one. The rearrangement uses TRBV9 and TRBJ1-3; D remains ambiguous. Germline lookup yields CDR1 SGDLS and CDR2 YYNGEE. Between the trimmed V and J ends, which lost 4 bases and 0 bases, there was a span of 14 bases. This CDR3 region has 16 residues. CDR3 residues: CASSPQNIPSGNTIYF. As DNA, the CDR3 is TGTGCCAGCAGCCCCCAAAACATACCCTCTGGAAACACCATATATTTT.

The chain combines TRBV11-2 with TRBJ2-3; 9 bases map to TRBD1. The length of the CDR3 is 15 residues. Trimming took 5 bases from V and 4 from J; bases not matched to a gene: 7. Looked up from germline, CDR1 is SGHAT and CDR2 is FQNNGV. This CDR3 is CASSLGQGQADTQYF. Written as DNA, the CDR3 is TGTGCCAGCAGCCTGGGACAGGGTCAGGCAGATACGCAGTATTTT.

The chain uses TRBV5-6 and TRBJ2-3, with D unresolved. V was cut by 4 bases and J by 2 bases, with 5 bases left in between. CDR1 and CDR2 from the germline V gene are SGHDT and YYEEEE. CDR3 length: 12 amino acids. This CDR3 is CASSIATDTQYF. Here the CDR3 DNA reads TGTGCCAGCAGCATTGCCACAGATACGCAGTATTTT.

The chain links TRBV30 to TRBJ2-7; TRBD1 is a possible D gene (5 bases). The CDR3 contains 15 residues. The germline V gene has CDR1 GTSNPN and CDR2 SVGIG (reference sequence). V lost 4 bases and J 0 bases, leaving 16 bases between the germline ends. The CDR3 sequence: CAWIGGAGDSYEQYF. The DNA of the CDR3 is TGTGCCTGGATCGGTGGGGCAGGCGACTCCTACGAGCAGTACTTC.

The chain recombines TRBV3-1 (or the pseudogene TRBV3-2) with TRBJ1-1, with D uncertain. The CDR3 spans 14 residues. Germline assignment: CDR1 LGHDT and CDR2 YNNKEL (reference sequence). The V gene lost 2 bases and the J gene lost 1 base, with 8 bases spanning the gap. The CDR3 region is CASSQRQKNTEAFF. CDR3 bases: TGTGCCAGCAGCCAACGGCAGAAGAACACTGAAGCTTTCTTT.

This chain joins TRBV27 and TRBJ1-6; D uncertain. The CDR3 runs to 19 residues. The ends were cut back, 3 bases at V and 0 bases at J, with 18 bases in the middle. Germline lookup yields CDR1 MNHEY and CDR2 SMNVEV (reference sequence). The CDR3 loop reads CASSFESSGKSSYNSPLHF. Written as DNA, the CDR3 is TGTGCCAGCAGTTTCGAGTCCTCCGGAAAAAGCTCCTATAATTCACCCCTCCACTTT.

CDR3 bases: TGTGCCAGCAGCTTGTGGAGCACTGAAGCTTTCTTT. Encoded protein: CASSLWSTEAFF. The chain has TRBV5-6 and TRBJ1-1, with unresolved D. Germline V gene data show CDR1 as SGHDT and CDR2 as YYEEEE. This CDR3 has 12 amino acids. V was pared by 1 base and J by 4 bases, with 5 bases between.

This clone was counted between two and nine times. One end of the junction fails to match germline, which may point to a read error. This chain uses TRBV3-1 (or the pseudogene TRBV3-2) with TRBJ1-2, with 7 positions matching TRBD1. Germline V CDR1 and CDR2: LGHDT, YNNKEL (reference sequence). The CDR3 is 15 residues long. The CDR3 here is CASSHWGQILYSYTF. CDR3 coding DNA: TGTGCCAGCAGCCATTGGGGACAGATCCTCTATAGCTACACCTTC.

This chain connects TRBV4-3 to TRBJ2-1; D gene uncertain. The CDR3 has 15 amino acids. Germline V CDR1 and CDR2: LGHNA, YSLEER. Trimming pared 6 bases from V and 4 bases from J, leaving 16 bases between. CDR3 residues: CASSGDLGVYNEQFF. The CDR3 nucleotides read TGCGCCAGCAGTGGAGATCTTGGGGTATACAATGAGCAGTTCTTC.

The V and J genes are TRBV7-6 and TRBJ2-1, with TRBD1 identical over 10 bases. The J segment lost 3 bases and the V segment lost 5 bases, leaving 13 bases of the junction unmatched. The germline gives CDR1 SGHVS, CDR2 FNYEAQ. The length of the CDR3 is 18 residues. The CDR3 DNA reads as TGTGCCAGCAGCCAAACCTCGGACAGGGGGAATATCTACAATGAGCAGTTCTTC. Protein sequence: CASSQTSDRGNIYNEQFF.

The V gene is TRBV20-1, the J gene TRBJ2-5; D is possibly TRBD2 (5 bases). Trimming shortened V by 3 bases and J by 5 bases, and 16 bases separated the two germline ends. Per the germline V gene, CDR1 is DFQATT and CDR2 is SNEGSKA (reference sequence). The CDR3 has 14 residues. The CDR3 sequence is CSASANMGGETQYF. The CDR3 DNA reads TGCAGTGCTAGTGCTAACATGGGCGGGGAGACCCAGTACTTC.

The chain is built from TRBV19 and TRBJ1-5, with D perhaps TRBD1 (6 bases). With 9 bases removed from V and 2 bases from J, the gap between germline ends came to 17 bases. Germline V CDR1 and CDR2: LNHDA, SQIVND (reference sequence). The CDR3 has 15 amino acids. For the CDR3, the DNA is TGTGCCAGCCAGTGGGGGGCAATGCGCAATCAGCCCCAGCATTTT. Protein: CASQWGAMRNQPQHF.

The genes are TRBV30 and TRBJ2-7, with D possibly matching TRBD2 (6 bases). The CDR3 is 13 residues long. V shed 1 base and J shed 3 bases, with 10 bases lying between them. Germline assignment: CDR1 GTSNPN and CDR2 SVGIG (reference sequence). CDR3 amino acids: CAWSAVGGYEQYF. The DNA for the CDR3 is TGTGCCTGGAGTGCCGTCGGGGGCTACGAGCAGTACTTC.

V and J are TRBV18 and TRBJ1-6, with TRBD1 as a possible D gene (6 bases). This CDR3 comprises 16 residues. Trimming stripped 3 bases from V and 7 bases from J, with 16 bases between. Germline assignment: CDR1 KGHSH and CDR2 LQKENI. The CDR3 loop is CASSPFRGLTNSPLHF. CDR3 in DNA: TGTGCCAGCTCACCGTTCCGGGGGCTAACCAATTCACCCCTCCACTTT.

V gene TRBV3-1 (or the pseudogene TRBV3-2) combines with J gene TRBJ2-7; D ambiguous. The CDR3 totals 12 residues. Looked up from germline, CDR1 is LGHDT and CDR2 is YNNKEL (reference sequence). Trimming stripped 5 bases from V and 3 bases from J, with 8 bases between. CDR3 bases: TGTGCCAGCAGCTACGGAAACTACGAGCAGTACTTC. Amino acids: CASSYGNYEQYF.

The chain carries TRBV2 and TRBJ2-5; D ambiguous. Per the germline V gene, CDR1 is SNHLY and CDR2 is FYNNEI. Between the trimmed V and J ends, which lost 9 bases and 3 bases, there was a span of 14 bases. The length of the CDR3 is 13 residues. The CDR3 DNA follows: TGTGCCAGGGCGCCGGACCAAAAAGAGACCCAGTACTTC. It codes for CARAPDQKETQYF.

The J gene is TRBJ2-7, the V gene TRBV10-3; possibly TRBD2 for D (6 bases). The CDR3 consists of 14 residues. V was clipped by 6 bases and J by 1 base, with 13 bases between them. Germline V gene data show CDR1 as ENHRY and CDR2 as SYGVKD. The CDR3 DNA reads as TGTGCCATCAGCCCGGGACTCTCATCCTACGAGCAGTACTTC. This codes for CAISPGLSSYEQYF.

This chain joins TRBV18 and TRBJ1-4; D gene ambiguous. Trimming pared 4 bases from V and 2 bases from J, leaving 11 bases between. The germline V gene has CDR1 KGHSH and CDR2 LQKENI. The CDR3 contains 15 residues. The CDR3 DNA is TGTGCCAGCTCACTCATGGGGTCGACTAATGAAAAACTGTTTTTT. Amino acids: CASSLMGSTNEKLFF.

The chain links TRBV14 to TRBJ2-2; the D is unclear. Germline CDR1 is SGHDN and CDR2 is FVKESK. The CDR3 runs to 14 residues. V dropped 5 bases and J dropped 1 base, with 8 bases sitting between them. The CDR3 bases are TGTGCCAGCAGCTTGCCGGGGAACACCGGGGAGCTGTTTTTT. It codes for CASSLPGNTGELFF.